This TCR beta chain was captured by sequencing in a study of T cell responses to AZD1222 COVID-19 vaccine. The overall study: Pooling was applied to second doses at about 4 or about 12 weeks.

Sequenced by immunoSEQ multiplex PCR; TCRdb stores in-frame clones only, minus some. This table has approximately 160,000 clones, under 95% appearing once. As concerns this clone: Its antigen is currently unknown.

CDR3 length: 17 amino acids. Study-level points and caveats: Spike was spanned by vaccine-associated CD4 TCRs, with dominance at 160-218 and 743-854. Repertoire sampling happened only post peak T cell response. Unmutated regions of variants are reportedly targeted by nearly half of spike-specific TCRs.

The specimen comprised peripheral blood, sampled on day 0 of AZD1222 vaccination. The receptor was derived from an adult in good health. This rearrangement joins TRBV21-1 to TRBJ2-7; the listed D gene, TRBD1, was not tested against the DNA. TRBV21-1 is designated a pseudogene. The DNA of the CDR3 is TGTGCCAGCAGCAAAGATCCTCGGACAGGGGGTTCCTACGAGCAGTACTTC. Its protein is CASSKDPRTGGSYEQYF.